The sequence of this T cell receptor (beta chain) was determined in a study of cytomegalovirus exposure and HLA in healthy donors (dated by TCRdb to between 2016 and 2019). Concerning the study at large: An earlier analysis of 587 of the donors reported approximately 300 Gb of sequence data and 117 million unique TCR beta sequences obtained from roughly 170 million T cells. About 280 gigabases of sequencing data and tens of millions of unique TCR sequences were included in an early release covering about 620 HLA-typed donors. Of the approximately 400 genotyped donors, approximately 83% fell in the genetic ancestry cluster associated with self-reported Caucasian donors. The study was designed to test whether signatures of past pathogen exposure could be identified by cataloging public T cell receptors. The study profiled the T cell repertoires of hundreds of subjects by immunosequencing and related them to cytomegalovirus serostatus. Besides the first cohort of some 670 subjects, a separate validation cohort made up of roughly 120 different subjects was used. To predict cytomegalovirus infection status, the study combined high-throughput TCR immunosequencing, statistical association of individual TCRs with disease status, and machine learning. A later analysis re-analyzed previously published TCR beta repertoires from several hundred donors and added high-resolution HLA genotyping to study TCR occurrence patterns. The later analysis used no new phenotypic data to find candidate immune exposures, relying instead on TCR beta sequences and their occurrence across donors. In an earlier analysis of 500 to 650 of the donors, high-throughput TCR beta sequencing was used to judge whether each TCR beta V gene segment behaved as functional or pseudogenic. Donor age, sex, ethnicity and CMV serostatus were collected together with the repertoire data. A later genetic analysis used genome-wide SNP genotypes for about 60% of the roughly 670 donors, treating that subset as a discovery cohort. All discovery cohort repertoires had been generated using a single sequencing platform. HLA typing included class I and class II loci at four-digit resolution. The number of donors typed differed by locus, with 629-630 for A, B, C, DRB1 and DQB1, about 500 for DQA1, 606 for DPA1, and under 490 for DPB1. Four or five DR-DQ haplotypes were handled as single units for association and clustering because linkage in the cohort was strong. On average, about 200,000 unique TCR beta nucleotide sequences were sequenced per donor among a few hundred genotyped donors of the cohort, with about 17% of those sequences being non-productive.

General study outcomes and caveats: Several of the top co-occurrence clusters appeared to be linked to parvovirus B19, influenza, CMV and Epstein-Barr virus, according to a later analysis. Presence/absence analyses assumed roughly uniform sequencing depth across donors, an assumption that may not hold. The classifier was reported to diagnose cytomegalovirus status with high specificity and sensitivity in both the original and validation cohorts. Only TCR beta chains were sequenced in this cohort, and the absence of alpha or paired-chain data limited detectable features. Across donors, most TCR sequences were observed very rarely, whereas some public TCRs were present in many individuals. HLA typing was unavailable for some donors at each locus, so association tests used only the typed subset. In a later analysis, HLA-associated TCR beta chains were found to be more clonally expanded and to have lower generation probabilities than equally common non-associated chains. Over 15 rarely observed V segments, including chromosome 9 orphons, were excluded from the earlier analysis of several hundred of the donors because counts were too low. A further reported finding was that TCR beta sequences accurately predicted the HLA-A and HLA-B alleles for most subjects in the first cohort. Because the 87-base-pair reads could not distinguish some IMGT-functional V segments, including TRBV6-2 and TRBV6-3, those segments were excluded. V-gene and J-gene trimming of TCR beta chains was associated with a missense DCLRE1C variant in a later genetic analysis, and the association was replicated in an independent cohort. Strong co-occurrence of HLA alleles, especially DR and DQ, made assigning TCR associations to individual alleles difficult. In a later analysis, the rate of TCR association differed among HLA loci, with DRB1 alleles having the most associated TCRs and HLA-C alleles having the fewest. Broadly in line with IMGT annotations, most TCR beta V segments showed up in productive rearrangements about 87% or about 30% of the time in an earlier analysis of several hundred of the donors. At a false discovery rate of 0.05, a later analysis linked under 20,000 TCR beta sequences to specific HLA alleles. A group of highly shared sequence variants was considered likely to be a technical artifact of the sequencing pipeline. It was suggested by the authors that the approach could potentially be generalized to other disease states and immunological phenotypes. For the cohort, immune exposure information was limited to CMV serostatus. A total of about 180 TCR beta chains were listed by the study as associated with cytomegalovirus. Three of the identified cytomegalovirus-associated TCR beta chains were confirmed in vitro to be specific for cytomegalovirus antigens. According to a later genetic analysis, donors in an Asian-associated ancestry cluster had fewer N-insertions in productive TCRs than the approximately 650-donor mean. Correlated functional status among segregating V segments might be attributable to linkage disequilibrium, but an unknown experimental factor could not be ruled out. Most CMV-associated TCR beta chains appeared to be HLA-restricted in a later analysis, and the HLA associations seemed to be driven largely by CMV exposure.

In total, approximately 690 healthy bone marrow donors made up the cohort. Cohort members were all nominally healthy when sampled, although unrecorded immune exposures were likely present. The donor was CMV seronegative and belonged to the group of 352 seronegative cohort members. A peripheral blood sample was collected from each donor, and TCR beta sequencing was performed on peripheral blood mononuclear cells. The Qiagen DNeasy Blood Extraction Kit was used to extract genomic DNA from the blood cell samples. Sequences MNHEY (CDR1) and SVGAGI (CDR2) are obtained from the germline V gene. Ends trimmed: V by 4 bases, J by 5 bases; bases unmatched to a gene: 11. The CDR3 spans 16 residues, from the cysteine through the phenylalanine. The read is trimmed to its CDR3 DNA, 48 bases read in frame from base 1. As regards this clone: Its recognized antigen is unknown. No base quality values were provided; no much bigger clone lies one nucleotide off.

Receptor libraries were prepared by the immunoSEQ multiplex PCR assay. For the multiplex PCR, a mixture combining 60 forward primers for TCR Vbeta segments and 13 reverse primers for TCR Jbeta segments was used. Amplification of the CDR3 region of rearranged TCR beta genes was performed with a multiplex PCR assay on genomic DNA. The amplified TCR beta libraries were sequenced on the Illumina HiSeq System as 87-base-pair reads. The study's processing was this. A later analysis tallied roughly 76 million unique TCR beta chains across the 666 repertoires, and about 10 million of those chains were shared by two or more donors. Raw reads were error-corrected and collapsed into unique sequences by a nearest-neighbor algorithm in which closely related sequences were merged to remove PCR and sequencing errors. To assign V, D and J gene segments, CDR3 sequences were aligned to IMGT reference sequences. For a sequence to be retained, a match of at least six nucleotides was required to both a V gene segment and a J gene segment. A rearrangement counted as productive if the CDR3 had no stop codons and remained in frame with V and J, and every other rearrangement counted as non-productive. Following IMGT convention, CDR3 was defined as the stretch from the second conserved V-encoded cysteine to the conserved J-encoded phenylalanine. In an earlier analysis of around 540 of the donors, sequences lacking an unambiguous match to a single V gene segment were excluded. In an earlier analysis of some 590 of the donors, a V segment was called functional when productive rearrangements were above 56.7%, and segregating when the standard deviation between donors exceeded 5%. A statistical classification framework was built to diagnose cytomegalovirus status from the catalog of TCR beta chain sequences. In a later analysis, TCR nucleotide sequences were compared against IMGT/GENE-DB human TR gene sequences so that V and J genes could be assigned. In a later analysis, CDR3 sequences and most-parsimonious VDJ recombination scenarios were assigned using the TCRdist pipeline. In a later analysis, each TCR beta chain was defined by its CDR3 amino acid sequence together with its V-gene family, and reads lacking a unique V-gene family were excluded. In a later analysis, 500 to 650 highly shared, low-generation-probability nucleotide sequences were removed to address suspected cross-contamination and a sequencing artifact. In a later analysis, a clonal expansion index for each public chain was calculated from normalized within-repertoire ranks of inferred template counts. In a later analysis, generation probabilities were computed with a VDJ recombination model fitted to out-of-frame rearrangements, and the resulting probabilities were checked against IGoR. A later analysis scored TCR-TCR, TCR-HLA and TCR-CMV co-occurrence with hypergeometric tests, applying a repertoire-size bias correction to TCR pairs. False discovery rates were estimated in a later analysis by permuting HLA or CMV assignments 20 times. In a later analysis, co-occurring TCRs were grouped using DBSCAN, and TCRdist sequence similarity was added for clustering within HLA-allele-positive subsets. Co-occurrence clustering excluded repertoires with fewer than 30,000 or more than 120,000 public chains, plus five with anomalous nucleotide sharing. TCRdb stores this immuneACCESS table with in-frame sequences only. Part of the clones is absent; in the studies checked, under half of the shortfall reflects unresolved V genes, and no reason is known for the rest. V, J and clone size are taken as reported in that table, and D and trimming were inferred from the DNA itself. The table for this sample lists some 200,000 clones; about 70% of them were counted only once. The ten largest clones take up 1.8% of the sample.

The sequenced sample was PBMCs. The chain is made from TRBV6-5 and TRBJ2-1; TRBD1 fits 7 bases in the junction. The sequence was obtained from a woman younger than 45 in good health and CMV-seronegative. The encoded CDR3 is CASSSPRDSKHNEQFF. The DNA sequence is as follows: TGTGCCAGCAGTTCCCCCCGGGACAGTAAGCACAATGAGCAGTTCTTC.